This T cell receptor (beta chain) was profiled in a study of Graves' ophthalmopathy and Graves' hyperthyroidism. Overall study findings and caveats: The model's prediction of ophthalmopathy progression had 70.59% sensitivity and approximately 72% specificity.

This clonotype has at least ten counts. Its specificity is not known. Germline CDR1 SQVTM, CDR2 ANQGSEA. The CDR3 totals 12 residues. V lost 1 base, J lost 4 bases, and 7 bases lay in between. Amplification of the TCR beta CDR3 regions used RNA transcripts (as template). RT-PCR in the first round used HTBI primers; a second-round multiplex PCR followed. TCRdb re-called the multiplex PCR reads with MiXCR, one entry per CDR3 protein. Of 220,000 or so distinct CDR3 sequences listed, roughly 21% are singletons. The sequence derives from a woman aged 50 to 65 with Graves' ophthalmopathy. The sample comprised peripheral blood. The gene calls are TRBV29-1 and TRBJ1-2; D remains ambiguous. In DNA form, the CDR3 reads TGCAGCGTTGAAGTAGGGAGCTATGGCTACACCTTC. This encodes CSVEVGSYGYTF.